This entry describes one T cell receptor beta chain. The antigen it binds to is not known. Per-base qualities were not stored, and no clone one base away is much larger. In total, 600 or so healthy bone marrow donors made up the cohort. At the time of sampling, all cohort members were nominally healthy, though unrecorded immune exposures were likely present. The donor was CMV seropositive and was included in the group of some 290 seropositive cohort members. A peripheral blood sample was provided by each donor, and peripheral blood mononuclear cells were used for TCR beta sequencing. Genomic DNA was extracted from the blood cell samples with the Qiagen DNeasy Blood Extraction Kit. The sample comes from a study of cytomegalovirus exposure and HLA in healthy donors (dated by TCRdb to the late 2010s). Describing the broader study: An earlier analysis of roughly 500 of the donors reported 276 Gb of sequence data and some 120 million unique TCR beta sequences from some 180 million T cells. The study aimed to test whether cataloging public T cell receptors could reveal signatures of past pathogen exposure. A later analysis re-analyzed previously published TCR beta repertoires from 666 donors and added high-resolution HLA genotyping to study TCR occurrence patterns. An early release covering roughly 640 HLA-typed donors comprised about 320 gigabases of sequencing data and 65 million to 100 million unique TCR sequences. Several DR-DQ haplotypes were treated as single units for association and clustering because of strong linkage in the cohort. HLA typing included class I and class II loci at four-digit resolution. Of the 398 genotyped donors, 65% to 90% were placed in the genetic ancestry cluster associated with self-reported Caucasian donors. Among 300 to 450 genotyped donors of the cohort, an average of roughly 240,000 unique TCR beta nucleotide sequences were sequenced per donor, about a sixth of them non-productive. Typing coverage differed by locus: A, B, C, DRB1 and DQB1 were typed in roughly 620-630 donors, DQA1 in 500 to 550, DPA1 in 600 to 610, and DPB1 in 450 to 480. Besides the first cohort of roughly 700 subjects, a separate validation cohort made up of 120 different subjects was used. The study profiled the T cell repertoires of 500 to 800 subjects by immunosequencing and related them to cytomegalovirus serostatus. Every repertoire in the discovery cohort had been generated on one and the same sequencing platform. Rather than drawing on any new phenotypic data, the later analysis identified candidate immune exposures from TCR beta sequences and the way those sequences occurred across donors. Alongside the repertoire data, information on donor age, sex, ethnicity and CMV serostatus was compiled. In an earlier analysis of a few hundred of the donors, high-throughput TCR beta sequencing was used to judge whether each TCR beta V gene segment behaved as functional or pseudogenic. A later genetic analysis used genome-wide SNP genotypes for about 65% of the roughly 700 donors, treating that subset as a discovery cohort. High-throughput TCR immunosequencing, statistical association of individual TCRs with disease status, and machine learning were combined to predict cytomegalovirus infection status.

From cysteine to phenylalanine, the CDR3 is 18 amino acids long. The CDR3 DNA has 54 bases and is translated from base 1. The germline V gene gives CDR1 as MNHNS and CDR2 as SASEGT. The V and J ends are trimmed by 2 bases and 0 bases, leaving 20 bases between them. Library construction relied on the immunoSEQ multiplex PCR assay. A mixture of 60 forward primers for TCR Vbeta segments and 13 reverse primers for TCR Jbeta segments was used in the multiplex PCR. The CDR3 region of rearranged TCR beta genes was amplified from genomic DNA by a multiplex PCR assay. On the Illumina HiSeq System, the amplified TCR beta libraries were sequenced as 87-base-pair reads. Per the authors' processing: In a later analysis, tens of millions of unique TCR beta chains were counted across the roughly 700 repertoires, and some 10 million of these chains were shared by at least two donors. A nearest-neighbor algorithm error-corrected the raw reads and collapsed the reads into unique sequences, merging closely related sequences to remove PCR and sequencing errors. Alignment of CDR3 sequences to IMGT reference sequences was used to assign V, D and J gene segments. Each retained sequence needed at least a six-nucleotide match to both a V gene segment and a J gene segment. A rearrangement counted as productive if the CDR3 had no stop codons and remained in frame with V and J, and every other rearrangement counted as non-productive. CDR3 was defined by IMGT convention, running from the second conserved V-encoded cysteine to the conserved J-encoded phenylalanine. Sequences without an unambiguous match to a single V gene segment were excluded from the earlier analysis of over 500 of the donors. In an earlier analysis of approximately 500 of the donors, a V segment was called functional when productive rearrangements were above 56.7%, and segregating when the standard deviation between donors exceeded 5%. A statistical classification framework was built to diagnose cytomegalovirus status from the catalog of TCR beta chain sequences. In a later analysis, V and J genes were assigned by comparing TCR nucleotide sequences against IMGT/GENE-DB human TR gene sequences. In a later analysis, CDR3 sequences and most-parsimonious VDJ recombination scenarios were assigned using the TCRdist pipeline. In a later analysis, each TCR beta chain was defined by its CDR3 amino acid sequence together with its V-gene family, and reads without a unique V-gene family were excluded. In a later analysis, 500 to 700 highly shared, low-generation-probability nucleotide sequences were removed to address suspected cross-contamination and a sequencing artifact. In a later analysis, a clonal expansion index for each public chain was calculated from normalized within-repertoire ranks of inferred template counts. A later analysis computed generation probabilities with a VDJ recombination model fitted to out-of-frame rearrangements, and checked the results against IGoR. In a later analysis, hypergeometric tests were used to score TCR-TCR, TCR-HLA and TCR-CMV co-occurrence, with a repertoire-size bias correction applied to TCR pairs. In a later analysis, false discovery rates were estimated by permuting HLA or CMV assignments 20 times. A later analysis grouped co-occurring TCRs with DBSCAN, adding TCRdist sequence similarity when clustering within HLA-allele-positive subsets. For co-occurrence clustering, repertoires with fewer than 30,000 or more than 120,000 public chains were excluded, along with five repertoires with anomalous nucleotide sharing. TCRdb provides this immuneACCESS table in a form limited to in-frame rearrangements. Some clones are lacking; in checked studies, under half of them reflect an unresolved V gene, and why the rest are absent is not known. V and J calls and clone size are copied from that table; D and trimming were computed from the DNA. A total of 150,000 to 200,000 clones appear in this sample, 75% to 85% of them only once. Around 1.5% of the sample lies in the top ten.

What the authors observed across the whole study: In vitro tests confirmed that a few of the cytomegalovirus-associated TCR beta chains recognize cytomegalovirus antigens. Because HLA typing was missing for some donors at each locus, association tests included only the typed subset. The authors suggested that the approach could potentially be generalized to other disease states and immunological phenotypes. According to a later genetic analysis, donors in an Asian-associated ancestry cluster had fewer N-insertions in productive TCRs than the approximately 630-donor mean. Broadly in line with IMGT annotations, most TCR beta V segments showed up in productive rearrangements about 87% or about 30% of the time in an earlier analysis of 450 to 750 of the donors. Most TCR sequences were observed very rarely across donors, whereas some public TCRs were present in many individuals. Some IMGT-functional V segments, including TRBV6-2 and TRBV6-3, could not be told apart with the 87-base-pair reads, so those segments were excluded. A later analysis found that most CMV-associated TCR beta chains appeared HLA-restricted, with HLA associations seemingly driven largely by CMV exposure. The cohort was sequenced for TCR beta chains only, and without alpha or paired-chain data the features that could be detected were limited. A total of 150 to 200 TCR beta chains were listed by the study as associated with cytomegalovirus. A further reported finding was that TCR beta sequences accurately predicted the HLA-A and HLA-B alleles for most subjects in the first cohort. Cytomegalovirus status was reported to be diagnosed by the classifier with high specificity and sensitivity in both the original and validation cohorts. A later analysis found that TCR association rates varied across HLA loci, with DRB1 alleles showing the most associated TCRs and HLA-C alleles the fewest. A cluster of highly shared sequence variants was judged likely to be a technical artifact of the sequencing pipeline. When HLA alleles, especially DR and DQ, strongly co-occurred, attributing TCR associations to individual alleles was difficult. Because counts were too low, roughly 17 rarely observed V segments, including chromosome 9 orphons, were left out of the earlier analysis of approximately 580 of the donors. Presence/absence analyses assumed roughly uniform sequencing depth across donors, an assumption that may not hold. For the cohort, immune exposure information was limited to CMV serostatus. A later analysis found that HLA-associated TCR beta chains were more clonally expanded and had lower generation probabilities than equally common non-associated chains. Correlated functional status among segregating V segments might reflect linkage disequilibrium, but an unknown experimental factor could not be ruled out. A later genetic analysis associated a missense DCLRE1C variant with V-gene and J-gene trimming of TCR beta chains, and an independent cohort replicated the association. Several of the top co-occurrence clusters appeared to be linked to parvovirus B19, influenza, CMV and Epstein-Barr virus, according to a later analysis. A later analysis associated around 16,000 TCR beta sequences with specific HLA alleles at a false discovery rate of 0.05.

This receptor was identified in a woman in her 30s in good health and CMV-seropositive. Sequenced sample: PBMCs. The V gene is TRBV6-1 and the J gene is TRBJ2-7; matching of 6 bases hints at TRBD2 as the D gene. For the CDR3, the sequence is CASSETPAEAGFSYEQYF. The sequenced DNA is TGTGCCAGCAGTGAAACACCCGCGGAGGCGGGGTTCTCCTACGAGCAGTACTTC.